Listed below are T cell receptor beta chains from one sample, sequenced in a study of molecular identifiers for immune sequencing clone quantification. TCRdb re-derived calls from the PCR reads in MiXCR, one entry per CDR3 protein. There are around 480,000 distinct CDR3 sequences in the sample; roughly a fifth occur only once, and about 0.84% lies in the top ten. The sequencing sample was made of naive CD8+ T cells from blood, with Jurkat cell RNA spiked in. The receptors derive from a human donor in good health. Some libraries in this study had Jurkat cell RNA spiked in. Both conserved end residues are part of each CDR3. D genes are given only for firm matches. Not all rows give a size; the values are once, few, many and, for expanded clones, a class.

v_gene	d_gene	abundance	j_gene	CDR3aa	CDR3nt
TRBV6-5	.	few	TRBJ1-6	CASSSPGEGYNSPLHF	TGTGCCAGCAGTTCCCCCGGCGAGGGGTATAATTCACCCCTCCACTTT
TRBV5-1	.	many	TRBJ2-3	CASWSTVYTDTQYF	TGCGCCAGCTGGAGCACAGTTTACACAGATACGCAGTATTTT
TRBV27	.	few	TRBJ2-7	CASGLLGGKANEQYF	TGTGCCAGCGGATTGTTGGGCGGGAAGGCGAACGAGCAGTACTTC
TRBV7-2	TRBD1	many	TRBJ2-5	CASSLEVPGQGYLWTQYF	TGTGCCAGCAGCTTAGAGGTCCCGGGACAGGGGTACTTGTGGACCCAGTACTTC
TRBV27	TRBD1	.	TRBJ2-7	CASSFSGTGGYEQYF	TGTGCCAGCAGTTTCTCTGGGACAGGGGGCTACGAGCAGTACTTC
TRBV6-2/TRBV6-3	.	many	TRBJ1-1	CASSYAGVTEAFF	TGTGCCAGCAGTTACGCGGGCGTAACTGAAGCTTTCTTT
TRBV19	TRBD2	many	TRBJ2-3	CASSEGLAGGTQYF	TGTGCCAGTAGTGAAGGACTAGCGGGAGGAACGCAGTATTTT
TRBV20-1	.	many	TRBJ2-7	CSARNRGGSYEQYF	TGCAGTGCTAGAAACCGAGGGGGATCCTACGAGCAGTACTTC
TRBV29-1	TRBD2	few	TRBJ2-1	CSVGGTSGVNEQFF	TGCAGCGTTGGGGGCACTAGCGGGGTCAATGAGCAGTTCTTC
TRBV5-1	.	few	TRBJ2-7	CASRSGYEQYF	TGCGCCAGCAGGAGCGGCTACGAGCAGTACTTC
TRBV4-1	TRBD1	few	TRBJ1-5	CASSQGDRDFNQPQRF	TGCGCCAGCAGCCAAGGGGACAGGGACTTCAATCAGCCCCAGCGTTTT
TRBV12-3/TRBV12-4	.	.	TRBJ2-5	CASSRSVGQETQYF	TGTGCCAGCAGTCGGAGCGTCGGTCAAGAGACCCAGTACTTC
TRBV15	.	many	TRBJ2-3	CATSRDRGGLEYF	TGTGCCACCAGCAGAGATCGGGGCGGACTGGAGTATTTT
TRBV20-1	.	.	TRBJ1-3	CSASDPRSGNTIYF	TGCAGTGCTAGTGATCCACGCTCTGGAAACACCATATATTTT
TRBV2	.	.	TRBJ2-1	CASSEKGAGYNEQFF	TGTGCCAGCAGTGAAAAGGGGGCGGGGTACAATGAGCAGTTCTTC
TRBV20-1	TRBD1	few	TRBJ1-2	CSATGTVRYGYTF	TGCAGTGCTACAGGGACAGTTCGTTATGGCTACACCTTC
TRBV7-8	TRBD2	many	TRBJ2-3	CASSPMTSGTDTQYF	TGTGCCAGCAGCCCTATGACTAGCGGCACAGATACGCAGTATTTT
TRBV5-1	TRBD2	many	TRBJ2-3	CASSFVGGAVSDTQYF	TGCGCCAGCAGCTTCGTCGGGGGGGCGGTATCAGATACGCAGTATTTT
TRBV6-6	.	many	TRBJ1-1	CATFSGGISDTEAFF	TGTGCCACCTTTTCCGGGGGGATATCCGACACTGAAGCTTTCTTT
TRBV29-1	TRBD1	many	TRBJ2-7	CSVVPGQAGPYEQYF	TGCAGCGTTGTACCCGGACAGGCCGGTCCATACGAGCAGTACTTC
TRBV20-1	TRBD2	few	TRBJ2-3	CSASGWTSGRFSGTDTQYF	TGCAGTGCCAGTGGCTGGACTAGCGGGAGATTTAGTGGCACAGATACGCAGTATTTT
TRBV7-6	.	.	TRBJ1-4	CASSQTDGLSGEKLFF	TGTGCCAGCAGCCAAACCGATGGGCTTTCCGGTGAAAAACTGTTTTTT
TRBV4-3	TRBD2	.	TRBJ2-1	CASSHPLSGGGSNEQFF	TGCGCCAGCAGCCACCCACTTAGCGGGGGGGGGAGCAATGAGCAGTTCTTC
TRBV5-4	TRBD1	few	TRBJ2-7	CASKAWSGGKDEQYF	TGTGCCAGCAAAGCTTGGTCAGGGGGCAAGGACGAGCAGTACTTC
TRBV20-1	TRBD2	.	TRBJ2-7	CSAPNRDYLSYEQYF	TGCAGTGCTCCTAACCGGGACTACCTCTCCTACGAGCAGTACTTC
TRBV3-2	.	.	TRBJ1-1	CASSHADRGHHMNTEAFF	TGTGCCAGCAGCCACGCGGACAGGGGTCATCACATGAACACTGAAGCTTTCTTT
TRBV27	TRBD2	few	TRBJ2-5	CASSYERGEETQYF	TGTGCCAGCAGTTACGAGCGGGGGGAAGAGACCCAGTACTTC
TRBV12-3/TRBV12-4	.	many	TRBJ1-1	CASSFSSKGDTEAFF	TGTGCCAGCAGTTTTAGCTCGAAGGGGGACACTGAAGCTTTCTTT
TRBV7-3	TRBD1	.	TRBJ2-1	CASSSGTGGHNEQFF	TGTGCCAGCAGCTCCGGGACAGGGGGCCACAATGAGCAGTTCTTC
TRBV12-3/TRBV12-4	.	few	TRBJ2-7	CASSLALFSYEQYF	TGTGCCAGCAGTTTAGCGCTTTTCAGCTACGAGCAGTACTTC
TRBV6-6	TRBD1	.	TRBJ2-1	CASRIPGTGVYNEQFF	TGTGCCAGCAGGATCCCCGGGACAGGGGTATACAATGAGCAGTTCTTC
TRBV11-2	TRBD2	many	TRBJ2-6	CASSLVGRAGANVLTF	TGTGCCAGCAGCTTAGTGGGGAGGGCTGGGGCCAACGTCCTGACTTTC
TRBV20-1	.	.	TRBJ2-3	CSARDFLGGGQTSTDTQYF	TGCAGTGCTAGAGATTTTTTGGGTGGGGGGCAGACTAGCACAGATACGCAGTATTTT
TRBV4-3	.	.	TRBJ2-7	CASSQDHSAGIYEQYF	TGCGCCAGCAGCCAAGATCATTCGGCGGGGATCTACGAGCAGTACTTC
TRBV14	.	few	TRBJ1-3	CASSQDWLRTEPRPNGNTIYF	TGTGCCAGCAGCCAAGATTGGTTACGCACCGAACCAAGGCCAAATGGAAACACCATATATTTT
TRBV4-3	TRBD2	many	TRBJ2-7	CASSPGGSGSSYEQYF	TGCGCCAGCAGCCCGGGAGGTAGCGGGAGCTCCTACGAGCAGTACTTC
TRBV6-5	.	few	TRBJ1-5	CASSYFVNQPQHF	TGTGCCAGCAGTTATTTTGTAAATCAGCCCCAGCATTTT
TRBV6-6	.	many	TRBJ2-7	CASSPGPEQYF	TGTGCCAGCAGTCCAGGCCCGGAGCAGTACTTC
TRBV7-9	.	many	TRBJ2-7	CASSIGTTYEQYF	TGTGCCAGCAGCATTGGGACAACCTACGAGCAGTACTTC